The 6 T cell receptor beta chains listed next were all sequenced from one sample in a study of blood T cell repertoires in COVID-19. Sequenced by immunoSEQ multiplex PCR; TCRdb stores in-frame clones only, minus some. The data show more than 200,000 clones, with under 90% seen just once and around 4% held by the top ten. The sequenced sample consisted of peripheral blood. The receptors were gathered from a man aged 60 to 75 with acute or convalescent COVID-19.

The chain is built from TRBV7-9 and TRBJ2-1; 12 bases are shared with TRBD2. This CDR3 region has 16 residues. The V gene end was trimmed by 6 bases and the J gene end by 4 bases; junction bases not matched to a gene: 7. Germline V gene lookup returns CDR1 SEHNR and CDR2 FQNEAQ (reference sequence). In DNA, the CDR3 is TGTGCCAGCAGGGCTAGCGGGAGGGCTCTATACAATGAGCAGTTCTTC. This translates into CASRASGRALYNEQFF.

The J gene is TRBJ1-1, the V gene TRBV6-6; D not certain. The ends were cut back, 2 bases at V and 7 bases at J, with 14 bases in the middle. CDR3 length: 14 residues. Germline-derived CDR1 and CDR2 are MNHNY and SVGAGI (reference sequence). CDR3 in DNA: TGTGCCAGCAGTTACGGAGGGCAGCGGGGTGAAGCTTTCTTT. Encoded protein: CASSYGGQRGEAFF.

This chain joins TRBV19 and TRBJ2-7; D might be TRBD1 (5 bases). CDR3 length: 13 residues. CDR1 is LNHDA, CDR2 SQIVND, per germline (reference sequence). V dropped 5 bases and J dropped 9 bases, with 17 bases sitting between them. Here the CDR3 DNA reads TGTGCCAGTAGTCCCCCGACTGGGGCACCGCAGTACTTC. This encodes CASSPPTGAPQYF.

The chain recombines TRBV6-5 with TRBJ1-2; maybe TRBD1 (5 bases). V gave up 6 bases and J gave up 1 base, with 9 bases separating them. CDR3 length: 13 amino acids. CDR1 MNHEY and CDR2 SVGAGI come from the germline V gene. The CDR3, as DNA: TGTGCCAGCAGCTCGACAGTTAACTATGGCTACACCTTC. As protein: CASSSTVNYGYTF.

Regarding this clone: A junction end diverges from the germline sequence, so it may reflect a read error. The chain combines TRBV18 with TRBJ2-1, with no clear D. Germline V gene lookup returns CDR1 KGHSH and CDR2 LQKENI. The CDR3 loop spans 14 amino acids. CDR3 region: CASSPRSTYNEQFF. As DNA, the CDR3 is TGTGCCAGCTCCCCACGGAGCACCTACAATGAGCAGTTCTTC.

This chain links TRBV5-1 with TRBJ2-5; TRBD2 matches 8 bases. After removal of 1 base from V and 4 bases from J, the junction contained 9 bases not matched to a gene. The CDR3 sequence is 16 residues long. Germline-derived CDR1 and CDR2 are SGHRS and YFSETQ. The CDR3 sequence is CASSLRPGGAGETQYF. In nucleotides, the CDR3 is TGCGCCAGCAGCTTGCGTCCCGGGGGGGCCGGAGAGACCCAGTACTTC.